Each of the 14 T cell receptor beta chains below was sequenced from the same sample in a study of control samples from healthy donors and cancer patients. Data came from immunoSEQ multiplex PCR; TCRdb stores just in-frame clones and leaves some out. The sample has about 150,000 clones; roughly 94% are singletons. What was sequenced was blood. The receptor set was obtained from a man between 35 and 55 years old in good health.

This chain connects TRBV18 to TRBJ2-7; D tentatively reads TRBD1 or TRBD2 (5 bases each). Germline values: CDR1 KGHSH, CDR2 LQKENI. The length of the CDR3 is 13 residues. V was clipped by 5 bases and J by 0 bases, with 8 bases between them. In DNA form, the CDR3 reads TGTGCCAGCTCAGCTGGGACCTCCTACGAGCAGTACTTC. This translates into CASSAGTSYEQYF.

The DNA of the CDR3 is TGTGCCAGCAGCTTAGCGGGACAGCCGGGGGAAAAACTGTTTTTT. Its translation: CASSLAGQPGEKLFF. This chain uses TRBV7-9 with TRBJ1-4; 7 bases line up with TRBD1. This CDR3 has 15 residues. Germline V lookup: CDR1 SEHNR, CDR2 FQNEAQ (reference sequence). The V gene end was trimmed by 0 bases and the J gene end by 8 bases; junction bases not matched to a gene: 6. The full variable domain, completed using reference TRBV7-9 and TRBJ1-4, is DTGVSQNPRHKITKRGQNVTFRCDPISEHNRLYWYRQTLGQGPEFLTYFQNEAQLEKSRLLSDRFSAERPKGSFSTLEIQRTEQGDSAMYLCASSLAGQPGEKLFFGSGTQLSVL.

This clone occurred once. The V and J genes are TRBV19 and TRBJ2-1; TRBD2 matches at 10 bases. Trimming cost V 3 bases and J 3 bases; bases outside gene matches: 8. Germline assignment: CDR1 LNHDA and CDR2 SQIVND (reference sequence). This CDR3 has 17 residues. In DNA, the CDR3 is TGTGCCAGTAGTATTCCCCGAGGGACTAGCGACTACAATGAGCAGTTCTTC. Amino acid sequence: CASSIPRGTSDYNEQFF.

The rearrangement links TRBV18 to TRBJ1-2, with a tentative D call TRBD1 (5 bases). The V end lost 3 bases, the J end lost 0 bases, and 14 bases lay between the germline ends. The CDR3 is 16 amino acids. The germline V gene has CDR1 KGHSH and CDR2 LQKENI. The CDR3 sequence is CASSPLGARPNYGYTF. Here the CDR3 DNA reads TGTGCCAGCTCACCCCTAGGGGCCCGGCCTAACTATGGCTACACCTTC.

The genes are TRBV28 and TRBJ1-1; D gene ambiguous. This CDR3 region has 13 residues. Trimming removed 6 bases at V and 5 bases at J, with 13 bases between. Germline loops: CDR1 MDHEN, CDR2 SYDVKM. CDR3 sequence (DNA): TGTGCCAGCAGACCCCCCGGGTTTACTGAAGCTTTCTTT. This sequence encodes CASRPPGFTEAFF.

CDR3 sequence: CASGPGVGPNEKLFF. CDR3 DNA: TGTGCTAGTGGCCCAGGAGTGGGGCCTAATGAAAAACTGTTTTTT. The V call is TRBV12-5, the J call TRBJ1-4; possible D gene TRBD1, 5 bases. CDR3 length: 15 residues. V lost 6 bases, J lost 3 bases, and 14 bases lay in between. The germline V gene encodes CDR1 LGHNT and CDR2 FRNRAP. Variable domain in full (rest from reference TRBV12-5 and TRBJ1-4): DARVTQTPRHKVTEMGQEVTMRCQPILGHNTVFWYRQTMMQGLELLAYFRNRAPLDDSGMPKDRFSAEMPDATLATLKIQPSEPRDSAVYFCASGPGVGPNEKLFFGSGTQLSVL.

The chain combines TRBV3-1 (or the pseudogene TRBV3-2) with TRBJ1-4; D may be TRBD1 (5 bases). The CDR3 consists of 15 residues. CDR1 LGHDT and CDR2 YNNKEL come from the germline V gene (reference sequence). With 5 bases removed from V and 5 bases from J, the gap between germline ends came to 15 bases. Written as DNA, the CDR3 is TGTGCCAGCAGCAAAACAGGCCAGAAGAATGAAAAACTGTTTTTT. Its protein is CASSKTGQKNEKLFF.

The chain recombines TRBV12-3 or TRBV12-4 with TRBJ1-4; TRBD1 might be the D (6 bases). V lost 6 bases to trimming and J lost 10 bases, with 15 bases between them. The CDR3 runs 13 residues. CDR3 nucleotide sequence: TGTGCCAGCAGGGAGGGGGAGGCCGTAAAACTGTTTTTT. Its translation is CASREGEAVKLFF.

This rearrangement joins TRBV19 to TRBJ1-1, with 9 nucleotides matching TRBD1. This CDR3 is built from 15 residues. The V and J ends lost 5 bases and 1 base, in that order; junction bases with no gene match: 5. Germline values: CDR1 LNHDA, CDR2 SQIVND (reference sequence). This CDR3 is CASSWGQGPNTEAFF. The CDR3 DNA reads TGTGCCAGTAGTTGGGGACAGGGTCCGAACACTGAAGCTTTCTTT.

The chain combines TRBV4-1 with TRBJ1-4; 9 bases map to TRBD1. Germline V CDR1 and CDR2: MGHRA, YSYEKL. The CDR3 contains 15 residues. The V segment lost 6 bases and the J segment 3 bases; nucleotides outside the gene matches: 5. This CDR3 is CASSHGQGPNEKLFF. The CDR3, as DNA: TGCGCCAGCAGTCATGGACAGGGGCCTAATGAAAAACTGTTTTTT.

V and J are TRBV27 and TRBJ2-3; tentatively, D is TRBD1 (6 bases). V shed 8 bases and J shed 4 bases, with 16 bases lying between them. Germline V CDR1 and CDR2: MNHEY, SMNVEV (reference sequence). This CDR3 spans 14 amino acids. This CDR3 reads CASRAAGASDTQYF. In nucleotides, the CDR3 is TGTGCCAGCCGAGCGGCAGGGGCTTCAGATACGCAGTATTTT.

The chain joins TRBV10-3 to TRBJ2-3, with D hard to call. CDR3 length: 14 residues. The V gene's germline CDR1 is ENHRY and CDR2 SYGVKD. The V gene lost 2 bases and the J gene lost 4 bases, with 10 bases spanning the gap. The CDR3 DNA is TGTGCCATCAGTGAGGGGAAGTGGGCAGATACGCAGTATTTT. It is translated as CAISEGKWADTQYF.

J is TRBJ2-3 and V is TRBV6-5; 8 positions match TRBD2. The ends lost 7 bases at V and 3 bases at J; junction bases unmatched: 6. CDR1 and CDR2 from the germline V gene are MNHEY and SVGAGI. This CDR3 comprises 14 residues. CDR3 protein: CASTAGGSTDTQYF. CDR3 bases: TGTGCCAGCACTGCGGGGGGTTCGACAGATACGCAGTATTTT.

The CDR3 DNA is TGTGCCAGCAGCGTACAGGGGATCTCGGGAAACACCATATATTTT. Translating it yields CASSVQGISGNTIYF. The rearrangement links TRBV9 to TRBJ1-3, with a tentative D call TRBD1 (6 bases). Per germline, CDR1 SGDLS and CDR2 YYNGEE. V lost 1 base, J lost 4 bases, and 12 bases lay in between. This CDR3 comprises 15 residues.